This T cell receptor (beta chain) was recorded in a study of cytomegalovirus exposure and HLA in healthy donors. It was with 60 Vbeta and 13 Jbeta primers that the PCR ran. Measured with immunoSEQ multiplex PCR; TCRdb has only the in-frame clones, and not every one. The sample is made up of around 100,000 clones, and the top ten hold about 6.8% of it. The germline V gene encodes CDR1 SNHLY and CDR2 FYNNEI. Trimming stripped 7 bases from V and 0 bases from J, with 6 bases between. The CDR3 has 12 residues. The specimen was PBMCs. The receptor was isolated from a man aged 35-49 years in good health and CMV-seropositive. This chain links TRBV2 with TRBJ1-1; D gene unclear. The CDR3 region has the DNA TGTGCCAGCACAGATATGAACACTGAAGCTTTCTTT. Amino acid sequence: CASTDMNTEAFF.